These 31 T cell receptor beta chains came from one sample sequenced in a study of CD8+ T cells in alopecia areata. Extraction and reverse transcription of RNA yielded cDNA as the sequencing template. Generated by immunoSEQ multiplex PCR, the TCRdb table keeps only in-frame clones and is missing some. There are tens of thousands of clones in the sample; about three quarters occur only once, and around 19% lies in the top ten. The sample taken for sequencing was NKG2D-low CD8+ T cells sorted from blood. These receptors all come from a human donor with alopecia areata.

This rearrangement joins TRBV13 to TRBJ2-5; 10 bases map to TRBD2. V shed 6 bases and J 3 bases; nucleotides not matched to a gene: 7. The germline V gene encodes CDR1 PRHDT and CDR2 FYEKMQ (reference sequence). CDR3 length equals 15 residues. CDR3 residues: CASSRSGGAEETQYF. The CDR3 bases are TGTGCCAGCAGTCGAAGCGGGGGGGCCGAAGAGACCCAGTACTTC.

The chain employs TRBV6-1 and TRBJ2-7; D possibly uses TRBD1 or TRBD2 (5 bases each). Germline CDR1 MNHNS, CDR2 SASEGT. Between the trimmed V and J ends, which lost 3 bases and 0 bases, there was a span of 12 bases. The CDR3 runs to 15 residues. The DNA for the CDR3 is TGTGCCAGCAGTGATGCTCCAGGGAGCTCCTACGAGCAGTACTTC. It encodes CASSDAPGSSYEQYF.

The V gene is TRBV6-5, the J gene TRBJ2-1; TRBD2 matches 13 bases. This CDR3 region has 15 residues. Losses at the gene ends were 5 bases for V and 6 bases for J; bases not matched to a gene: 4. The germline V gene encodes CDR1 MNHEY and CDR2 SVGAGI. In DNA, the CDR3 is TGTGCCAGCAGTCGACTAGCGGGGGGCCCCAATGAGCAGTTCTTC. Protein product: CASSRLAGGPNEQFF.

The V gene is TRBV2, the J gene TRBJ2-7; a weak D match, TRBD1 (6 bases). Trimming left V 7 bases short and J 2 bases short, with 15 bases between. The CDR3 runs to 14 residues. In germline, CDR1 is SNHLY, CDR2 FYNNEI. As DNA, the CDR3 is TGTGCCAGCAAGCAGTTACAGGGCGCCTACGAGCAGTACTTC. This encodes CASKQLQGAYEQYF.

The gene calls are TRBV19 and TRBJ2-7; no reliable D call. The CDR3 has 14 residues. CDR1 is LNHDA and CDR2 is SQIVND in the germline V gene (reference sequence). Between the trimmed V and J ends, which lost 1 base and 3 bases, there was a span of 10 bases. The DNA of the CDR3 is TGTGCCAGTAGTATAGTCGGTTCGAACTACGAGCAGTACTTC. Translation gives CASSIVGSNYEQYF.

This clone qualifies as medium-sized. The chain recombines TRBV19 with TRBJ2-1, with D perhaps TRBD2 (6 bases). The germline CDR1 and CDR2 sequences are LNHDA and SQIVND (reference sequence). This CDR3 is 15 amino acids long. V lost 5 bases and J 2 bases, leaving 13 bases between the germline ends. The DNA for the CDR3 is TGTGCCAGTAGTCTACAAAGGGAGGCCTACAATGAGCAGTTCTTC. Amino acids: CASSLQREAYNEQFF.

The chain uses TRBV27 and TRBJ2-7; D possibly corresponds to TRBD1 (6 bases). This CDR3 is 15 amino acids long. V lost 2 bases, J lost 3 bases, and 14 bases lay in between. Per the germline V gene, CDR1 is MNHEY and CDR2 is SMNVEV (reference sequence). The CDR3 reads CASSLSRGAGYEQYF. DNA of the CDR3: TGTGCCAGCAGTTTAAGCAGGGGCGCTGGCTACGAGCAGTACTTC.

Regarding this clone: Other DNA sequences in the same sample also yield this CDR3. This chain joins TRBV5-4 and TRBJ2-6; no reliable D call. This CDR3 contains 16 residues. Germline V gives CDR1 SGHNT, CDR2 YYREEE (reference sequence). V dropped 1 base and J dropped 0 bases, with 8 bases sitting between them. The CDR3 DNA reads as TGTGCCAGCAGCTTGCTAGGAAGCTCTGGGGCCAACGTCCTGACTTTC. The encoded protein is CASSLLGSSGANVLTF.

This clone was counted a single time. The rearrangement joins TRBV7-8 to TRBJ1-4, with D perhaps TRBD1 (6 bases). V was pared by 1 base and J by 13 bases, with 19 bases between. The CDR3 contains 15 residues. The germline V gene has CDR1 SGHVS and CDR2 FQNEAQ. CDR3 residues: CASSLVYREQEGLFF. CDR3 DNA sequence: TGTGCCAGCAGCTTAGTATACAGGGAACAAGAGGGACTGTTTTTT.

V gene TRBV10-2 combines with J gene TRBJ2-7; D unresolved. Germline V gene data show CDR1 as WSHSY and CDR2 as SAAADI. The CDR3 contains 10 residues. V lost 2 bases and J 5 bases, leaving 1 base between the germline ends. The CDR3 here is CASSENEQYF. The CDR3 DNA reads TGCGCCAGCAGTGAGAACGAGCAGTACTTC.

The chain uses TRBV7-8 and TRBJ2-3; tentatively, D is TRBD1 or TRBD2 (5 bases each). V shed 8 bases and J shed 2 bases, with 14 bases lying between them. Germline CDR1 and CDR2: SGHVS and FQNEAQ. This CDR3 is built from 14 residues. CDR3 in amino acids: CASLSLGPTDTQYF. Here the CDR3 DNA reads TGTGCCAGCTTATCTTTGGGACCCACAGATACGCAGTATTTT.

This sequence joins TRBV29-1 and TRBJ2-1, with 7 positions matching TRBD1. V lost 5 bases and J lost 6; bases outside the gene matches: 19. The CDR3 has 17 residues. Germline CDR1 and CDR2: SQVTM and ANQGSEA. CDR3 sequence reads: CSVPTDRVRIFPNEQFF. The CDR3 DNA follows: TGCAGCGTTCCCACAGACAGGGTCCGAATTTTCCCCAATGAGCAGTTCTTC.

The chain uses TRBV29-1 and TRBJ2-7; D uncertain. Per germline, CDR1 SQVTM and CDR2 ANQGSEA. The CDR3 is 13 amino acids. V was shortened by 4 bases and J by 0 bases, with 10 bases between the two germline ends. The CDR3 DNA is TGCAGCGTTGTTTCGGTAAGCTCCTACGAGCAGTACTTC. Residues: CSVVSVSSYEQYF.

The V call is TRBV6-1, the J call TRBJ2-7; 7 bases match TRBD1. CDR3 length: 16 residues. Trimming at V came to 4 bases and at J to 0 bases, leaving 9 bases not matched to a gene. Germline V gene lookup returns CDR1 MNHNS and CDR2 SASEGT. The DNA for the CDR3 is TGTGCCAGCAGTGCATTTGGACAGGACCACTCCTACGAGCAGTACTTC. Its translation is CASSAFGQDHSYEQYF.

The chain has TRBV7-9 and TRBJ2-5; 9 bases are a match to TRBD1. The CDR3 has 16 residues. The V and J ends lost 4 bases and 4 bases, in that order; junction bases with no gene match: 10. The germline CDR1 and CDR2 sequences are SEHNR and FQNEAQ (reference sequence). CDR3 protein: CASSWWTGAGGETQYF. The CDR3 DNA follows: TGTGCCAGCAGCTGGTGGACAGGGGCTGGTGGAGAGACCCAGTACTTC. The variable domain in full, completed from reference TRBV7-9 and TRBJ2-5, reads DTGVSQNPRHKITKRGQNVTFRCDPISEHNRLYWYRQTLGQGPEFLTYFQNEAQLEKSRLLSDRFSAERPKGSFSTLEIQRTEQGDSAMYLCASSWWTGAGGETQYFGPGTRLLVL.

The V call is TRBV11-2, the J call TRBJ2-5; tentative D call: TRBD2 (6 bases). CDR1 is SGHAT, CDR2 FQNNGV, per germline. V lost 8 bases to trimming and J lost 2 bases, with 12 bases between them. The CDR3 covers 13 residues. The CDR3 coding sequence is TGTGCCAGCCGGTCGGGACTTCAAGAGACCCAGTACTTC. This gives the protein CASRSGLQETQYF.

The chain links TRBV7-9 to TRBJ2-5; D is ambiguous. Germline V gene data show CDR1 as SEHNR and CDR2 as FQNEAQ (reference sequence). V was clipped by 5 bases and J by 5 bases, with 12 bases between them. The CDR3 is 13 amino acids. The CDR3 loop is CASSTTGGETQYF. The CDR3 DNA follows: TGTGCCAGCAGCACTACGGGCGGCGAGACCCAGTACTTC.

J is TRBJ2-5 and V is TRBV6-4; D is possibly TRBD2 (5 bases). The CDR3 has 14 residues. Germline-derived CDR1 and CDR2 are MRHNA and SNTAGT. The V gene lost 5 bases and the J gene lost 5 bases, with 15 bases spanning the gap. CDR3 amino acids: CASSSSGESETQYF. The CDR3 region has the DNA TGTGCCAGCAGTTCCAGCGGAGAATCGGAGACCCAGTACTTC.

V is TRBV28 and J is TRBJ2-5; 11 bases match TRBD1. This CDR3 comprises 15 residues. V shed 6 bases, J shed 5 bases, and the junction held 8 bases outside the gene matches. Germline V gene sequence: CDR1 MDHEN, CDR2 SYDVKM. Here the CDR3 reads CASSPGQGAAETQYF. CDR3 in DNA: TGTGCCAGCAGCCCCGGACAGGGGGCGGCGGAGACCCAGTACTTC.

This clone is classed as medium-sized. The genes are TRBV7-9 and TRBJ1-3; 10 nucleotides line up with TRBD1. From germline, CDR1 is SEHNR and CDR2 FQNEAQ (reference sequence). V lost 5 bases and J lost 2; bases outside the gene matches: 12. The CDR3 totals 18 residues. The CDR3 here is CASSPSTGQGPAGNTIYF. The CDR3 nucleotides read TGTGCCAGCAGCCCCTCGACGGGACAGGGGCCGGCTGGAAACACCATATATTTT. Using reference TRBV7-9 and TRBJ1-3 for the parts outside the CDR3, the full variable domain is DTGVSQNPRHKITKRGQNVTFRCDPISEHNRLYWYRQTLGQGPEFLTYFQNEAQLEKSRLLSDRFSAERPKGSFSTLEIQRTEQGDSAMYLCASSPSTGQGPAGNTIYFGEGSWLTVV.

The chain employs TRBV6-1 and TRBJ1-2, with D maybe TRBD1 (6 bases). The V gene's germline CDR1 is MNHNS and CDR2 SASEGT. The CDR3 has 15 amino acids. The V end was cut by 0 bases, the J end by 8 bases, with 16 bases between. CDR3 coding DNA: TGTGCCAGCAGTGAAGCCGGGACAATCGGTGACGGCTACACCTTC. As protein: CASSEAGTIGDGYTF.

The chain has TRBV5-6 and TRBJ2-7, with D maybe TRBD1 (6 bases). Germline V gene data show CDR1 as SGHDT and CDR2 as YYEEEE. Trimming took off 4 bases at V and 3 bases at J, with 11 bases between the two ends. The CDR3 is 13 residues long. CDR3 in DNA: TGTGCCAGCAGCCAAGACAGGATCTACGAGCAGTACTTC. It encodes CASSQDRIYEQYF.

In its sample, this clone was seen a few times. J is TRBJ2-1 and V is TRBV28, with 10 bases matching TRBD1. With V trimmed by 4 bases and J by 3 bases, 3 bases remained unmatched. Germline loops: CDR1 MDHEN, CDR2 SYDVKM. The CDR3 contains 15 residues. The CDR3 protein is CASSSGTGDYNEQFF. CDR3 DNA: TGTGCCAGCAGTTCCGGGACAGGGGACTACAATGAGCAGTTCTTC. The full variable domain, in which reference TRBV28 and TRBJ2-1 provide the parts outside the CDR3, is DVKVTQSSRYLVKRTGEKVFLECVQDMDHENMFWYRQDPGLGLRLIYFSYDVKMKEKGDIPEGYSVSREKKERFSLILESASTNQTSMYLCASSSGTGDYNEQFFGPGTRLTVL.

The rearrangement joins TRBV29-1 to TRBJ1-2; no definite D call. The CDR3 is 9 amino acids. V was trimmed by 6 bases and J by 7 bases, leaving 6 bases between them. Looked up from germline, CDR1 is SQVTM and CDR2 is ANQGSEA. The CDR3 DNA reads TGCAGCGTCGTTAGTGGCTACACCTTC. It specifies CSVVSGYTF.

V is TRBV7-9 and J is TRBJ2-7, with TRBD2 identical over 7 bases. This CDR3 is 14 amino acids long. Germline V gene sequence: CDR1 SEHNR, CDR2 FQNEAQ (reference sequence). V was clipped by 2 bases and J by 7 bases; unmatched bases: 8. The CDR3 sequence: CASSLMGGLGEQYF. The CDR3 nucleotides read TGTGCCAGCAGCTTAATGGGAGGGCTAGGGGAGCAGTACTTC.

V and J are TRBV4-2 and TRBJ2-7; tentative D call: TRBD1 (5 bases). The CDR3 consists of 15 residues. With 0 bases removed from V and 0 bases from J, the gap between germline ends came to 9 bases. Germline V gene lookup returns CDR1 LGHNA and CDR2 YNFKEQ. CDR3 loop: CASSQEYRSSYEQYF. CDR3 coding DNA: TGTGCCAGCAGCCAAGAGTACAGGAGCTCCTACGAGCAGTACTTC.

The CDR3 region has the DNA TGTGCCACCGACGCAGGCGATAGCGATAGCACAGATACGCAGTATTTT. Residues: CATDAGDSDSTDTQYF. The chain recombines TRBV2 with TRBJ2-3; D possibly corresponds to TRBD2 (5 bases). Germline values: CDR1 SNHLY, CDR2 FYNNEI. The CDR3 totals 16 residues. V was trimmed by 10 bases and J by 0 bases, leaving 20 bases between them. Full variable domain (missing parts from reference TRBV2 and TRBJ2-3): EPEVTQTPSHQVTQMGQEVILRCVPISNHLYFYWYRQILGQKVEFLVSFYNNEISEKSEIFDDQFSVERPDGSNFTLKIRSTKLEDSAMYFCATDAGDSDSTDTQYFGPGTRLTVL.

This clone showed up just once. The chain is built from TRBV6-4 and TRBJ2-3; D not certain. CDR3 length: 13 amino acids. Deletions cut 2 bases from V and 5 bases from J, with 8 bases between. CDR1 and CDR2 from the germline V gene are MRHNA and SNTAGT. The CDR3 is CASSDRAEDTQYF. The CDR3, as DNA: TGTGCCAGCAGTGACAGGGCCGAAGATACGCAGTATTTT.

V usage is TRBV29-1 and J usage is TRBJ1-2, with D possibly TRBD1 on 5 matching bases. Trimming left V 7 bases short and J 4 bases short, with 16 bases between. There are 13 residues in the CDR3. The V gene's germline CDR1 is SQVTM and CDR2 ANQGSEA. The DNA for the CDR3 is TGCAGCGACCGGGACGGAAACACCTATGGCTACACCTTC. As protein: CSDRDGNTYGYTF.

CDR3 loop: CAWRAAWDSLTDTQYF. CDR3 in DNA: TGTGCCTGGAGAGCAGCCTGGGACAGCCTCACAGATACGCAGTATTTT. The V call is TRBV30, the J call TRBJ2-3, with TRBD1 matching over 7 bases. This CDR3 comprises 16 residues. The germline V gene encodes CDR1 GTSNPN and CDR2 SVGIG (reference sequence). Trimming cost V 3 bases and J 2 bases; bases outside gene matches: 11.

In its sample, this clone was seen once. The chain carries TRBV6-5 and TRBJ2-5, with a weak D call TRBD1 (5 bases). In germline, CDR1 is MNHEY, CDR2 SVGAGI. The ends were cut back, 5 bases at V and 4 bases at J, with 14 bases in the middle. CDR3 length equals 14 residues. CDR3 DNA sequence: TGTGCCAGCAGTCCCCAGGGTAGTGGAGAGACCCAGTACTTC. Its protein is CASSPQGSGETQYF.